A single sample gave rise to the 21 T cell receptor beta chains below, sequenced in a study of T cells in Graves' hyperthyroidism and ophthalmopathy. Amplified TCR beta CDR3 regions came from RNA transcripts. HTBI primers were the set used in a first-round RT-PCR of the TCR CDR3. TCRdb itself ran the multiplex PCR reads through MiXCR, one entry per CDR3 protein. The table records approximately 700,000 distinct CDR3 sequences, 45% of them present only once. The sample was peripheral blood or thyroid tissue (not recorded which). Receptors originate from an adult man with Graves' disease, either hyperthyroidism or ophthalmopathy (not recorded which).

V gene TRBV19 combines with J gene TRBJ1-1; D is ambiguous. The CDR3 extends over 12 amino acids. V was pared by 7 bases and J by 1 base, with 7 bases between. Germline CDR1 is LNHDA and CDR2 is SQIVND (reference sequence). As DNA, the CDR3 is TGTGCCAGTATGAAAGAGAACACTGAAGCTTTCTTT. Its translation is CASMKENTEAFF.

J is TRBJ1-5 and V is TRBV14; maybe TRBD1 (5 bases). The CDR3 spans 18 residues. The V end lost 0 bases, the J end lost 2 bases, and 17 bases lay between the germline ends. Germline lookup yields CDR1 SGHDN and CDR2 FVKESK. The CDR3 bases are TGTGCCAGCAGCCAAGATAGTTGGGGGAAAAGGGGCAATCAGCCCCAGCATTTT. It is translated as CASSQDSWGKRGNQPQHF.

The V and J genes are TRBV6-4 and TRBJ1-4; 11 bases fit TRBD1. Germline V gene lookup returns CDR1 MRHNA and CDR2 SNTAGT. V was clipped by 2 bases and J by 8 bases; unmatched bases: 7. The CDR3 sequence is 16 residues long. CDR3 nucleotide sequence: TGTGCCAGCAGTGACCTAGGACAGGGGGCCGAAGAAAAACTGTTTTTT. It specifies CASSDLGQGAEEKLFF.

Turning to this clonotype: Given a much more abundant clone one base away, this may be a read error. V and J are TRBV5-1 and TRBJ1-2, with D uncertain. The CDR3 contains 11 residues. CDR1 is SGHRS, CDR2 YFSETQ, per germline. The CDR3 region has the DNA TGCGCCAGCAGCCCAGGCGATGGCTACGCCTTC. Residues: CASSPGDGYAF.

This clonotype has only a few counts. This rearrangement joins TRBV7-2 to TRBJ1-5; perhaps TRBD1 as D (5 bases). The germline gives CDR1 SGHTA, CDR2 FQGNSA. V lost 0 bases and J 2 bases, leaving 8 bases between the germline ends. CDR3 length: 15 residues. CDR3 bases: TGTGCCAGCAGCTTAGCGCTGGGGCGCAATCAGCCCCAGCATTTT. Protein: CASSLALGRNQPQHF.

This clonotype appeared a few times. The J gene is TRBJ2-6, the V gene TRBV10-3; D might be TRBD1 (5 bases). V was shortened by 10 bases and J by 3 bases, with 10 bases between the two germline ends. CDR3 length: 13 residues. The germline gives CDR1 ENHRY, CDR2 SYGVKD. The CDR3 bases are TGTGCCAGCGGCAGGGTTGGGGCCAACGTCCTGACTTTC. Its translation: CASGRVGANVLTF.

The V call is TRBV20-1, the J call TRBJ1-2, with 9 bases fitting TRBD1. CDR1 and CDR2 from the germline V gene are DFQATT and SNEGSKA (reference sequence). J was trimmed by 8 bases and V by 6 bases; bases with no gene match: 13. The CDR3 sequence is 14 residues long. The CDR3 nucleotides read TGCAGTGCCAGCAGCCTCGGGACAGGGAAAGGCTACACCTTC. Protein: CSASSLGTGKGYTF.

The V call is TRBV19, the J call TRBJ1-5, with D hard to call. CDR1 and CDR2 from the germline V gene are LNHDA and SQIVND (reference sequence). The CDR3 loop spans 13 amino acids. V lost 5 bases, J lost 7 bases, and 12 bases lay in between. This CDR3 reads CASSGPGRQPQHF. In DNA form, the CDR3 reads TGTGCCAGTAGTGGCCCGGGCCGGCAGCCCCAGCATTTT.

This clonotype was observed many times. This chain uses TRBV19 with TRBJ1-6; the match to TRBD1 covers 7 bases. The ends lost 7 bases at V and 6 bases at J; junction bases unmatched: 9. Germline V gene lookup returns CDR1 LNHDA and CDR2 SQIVND (reference sequence). The CDR3 extends over 15 amino acids. As DNA, the CDR3 is TGTGCCAGTACCACGGGACAGAGATCTAATTCACCCCTCCACTTT. Its protein product is CASTTGQRSNSPLHF.

This clonotype has a handful of counts. Sequence at one end of the junction differs from germline and may be a read error. V gene TRBV7-9 combines with J gene TRBJ2-7; no reliable D call. The germline V gene encodes CDR1 SEHNR and CDR2 FQNEAQ (reference sequence). The CDR3 covers 15 residues. The CDR3 DNA reads as TGCGCCAGCAGCCAAGAATGGGTAGGCGGCTACGAGCAGTACTTC. This gives the protein CASSQEWVGGYEQYF.

This clonotype was observed many times. The chain employs TRBV29-1 and TRBJ1-2; 9 nucleotides line up with TRBD1. Germline V gene sequence: CDR1 SQVTM, CDR2 ANQGSEA. Trimming removed 5 bases from V and 4 bases from J; junction bases left unmatched: 8. This CDR3 is 14 amino acids long. CDR3 coding DNA: TGCAGCGTTAGGGACAGGGAGGATAGCTATGGCTACACCTTC. Translating it yields CSVRDREDSYGYTF.

This rearrangement joins TRBV7-8 to TRBJ2-7; either TRBD1 or TRBD2 may supply D (6 bases each). Per germline, CDR1 SGHVS and CDR2 FQNEAQ. The ends were cut back, 0 bases at V and 9 bases at J, with 18 bases in the middle. The CDR3 sequence is 15 residues long. The CDR3 coding sequence is TGTGCCAGCAGCTTAGCAGGGGGACGGGGAGGAGGGCAGTACTTC. This translates into CASSLAGGRGGGQYF.

This clonotype has more than one count but fewer than ten. The V gene is TRBV6-5, the J gene TRBJ1-6, with D possibly being TRBD1 (6 bases). The CDR3 is 15 residues long. The V end was cut by 0 bases, the J end by 10 bases, with 13 bases between. Germline V gene data show CDR1 as MNHEY and CDR2 as SVGAGI. Here the CDR3 DNA reads TGTGCCAGCAGTTACTCGATACAGGGTCAATCACCCCTCCACTTT. Amino acid sequence: CASSYSIQGQSPLHF.

V is TRBV20-1 and J is TRBJ1-1; possibly TRBD1 for D (5 bases). The germline V gene encodes CDR1 DFQATT and CDR2 SNEGSKA (reference sequence). The CDR3 covers 12 residues. Deletions cut 4 bases from V and 6 bases from J, with 12 bases between. CDR3 protein: CSAMGVGAEAFF. The CDR3, as DNA: TGCAGTGCTATGGGGGTAGGGGCTGAAGCTTTCTTT.

This clonotype was counted a few times. The rearrangement joins TRBV10-3 to TRBJ1-5, with D maybe TRBD1 (6 bases). The CDR3 loop spans 14 amino acids. Germline CDR1 ENHRY, CDR2 SYGVKD. V lost 6 bases to trimming and J lost 0 bases, with 9 bases between them. The CDR3 DNA reads TGTGCCATCAGGTCGGGGGCTAGCAATCAGCCCCAGCATTTT. It is translated as CAIRSGASNQPQHF.

The chain uses TRBV15 and TRBJ1-2; TRBD1 aligns across 9 bases. This CDR3 has 12 amino acids. The V gene end was trimmed by 8 bases and the J gene end by 7 bases; junction bases not matched to a gene: 5. Germline V gene data show CDR1 as LNHNV and CDR2 as YYDKDF (reference sequence). The CDR3 region has the DNA TGTGCCACCCGACGGGACAGGGCTGGCTACACCTTC. Translating gives CATRRDRAGYTF. The entire variable domain, with the rest obtained from reference TRBV15 and TRBJ1-2, is as follows: DAMVIQNPRYQVTQFGKPVTLSCSQTLNHNVMYWYQQKSSQAPKLLFHYYDKDFNNEADTPDNFQSRRPNTSFCFLDIRSPGLGDTAMYLCATRRDRAGYTFGSGTRLTVV.

V usage is TRBV29-1 and J usage is TRBJ1-2; TRBD1 matches at 8 bases. The V and J ends lost 4 bases and 4 bases, in that order; junction bases with no gene match: 8. Per the germline V gene, CDR1 is SQVTM and CDR2 is ANQGSEA. The CDR3 runs 14 residues. The CDR3, as DNA: TGCAGCGTTGCTGGAGGACAGGGAGGCTATGGCTACACCTTC. Residues: CSVAGGQGGYGYTF.

J is TRBJ1-5 and V is TRBV2; perhaps TRBD1 as D (6 bases). V lost 6 bases to trimming and J lost 1 base, with 19 bases between them. The length of the CDR3 is 17 residues. CDR1 and CDR2 (germline): SNHLY, FYNNEI. The CDR3: CASSSNGGASSNQPQHF. CDR3 nucleotide sequence: TGTGCCAGCAGCTCAAACGGGGGCGCATCAAGCAATCAGCCCCAGCATTTT.

The V call is TRBV5-1, the J call TRBJ1-3; D remains ambiguous. Between the trimmed V and J ends, which lost 4 bases and 8 bases, there was a span of 4 bases. The CDR3 sequence is 10 residues long. The germline V gene has CDR1 SGHRS and CDR2 YFSETQ. CDR3 protein: CASSMDTIYF. The CDR3 DNA reads as TGCGCCAGCAGCATGGACACCATATATTTT. Full variable domain (remainder filled in from reference TRBV5-1 and TRBJ1-3): KAGVTQTPRYLIKTRGQQVTLSCSPISGHRSVSWYQQTPGQGLQFLFEYFSETQRNKGNFPGRFSGRQFSNSRSEMNVSTLELGDSALYLCASSMDTIYFGEGSWLTVV.

This clonotype was detected only a few times. The genes are TRBV6-7 and TRBJ1-1, with D unclear. TRBV6-7 is annotated as an ORF whose role is uncertain. There are 14 residues in the CDR3. V was shortened by 0 bases and J by 1 base, with 6 bases between the two germline ends. As DNA, the CDR3 is TGTGCCAGCAGTTACTCGACCGAGAACACTGAAGCTTTCTTT. Protein sequence: CASSYSTENTEAFF.

The chain employs TRBV2 and TRBJ1-4; 7 nucleotides line up with TRBD1. Germline trimming cut 9 bases from V and 7 bases from J; bases unmatched to any gene: 8. CDR3 length: 13 residues. In germline, CDR1 is SNHLY, CDR2 FYNNEI. Written as DNA, the CDR3 is TGTGCCAGTCAACAGGGGTGTGCTGAAAAACTGTTTTTT. The encoded protein is CASQQGCAEKLFF. Full variable domain (missing parts from reference TRBV2 and TRBJ1-4): EPEVTQTPSHQVTQMGQEVILRCVPISNHLYFYWYRQILGQKVEFLVSFYNNEISEKSEIFDDQFSVERPDGSNFTLKIRSTKLEDSAMYFCASQQGCAEKLFFGSGTQLSVL.